The text below deals with one T cell receptor (beta chain). Its antigen is undetermined. The method was immunoSEQ multiplex PCR; TCRdb's version includes in-frame clones alone and lacks a portion of them. The repertoire includes around 60,000 clones, roughly 87% of them detected once, and 16% sits in the top ten. This entry comes from a study of OX40 agonist ivuxolimab in advanced cancers. Study overall: Of mixed ages from about 23 to 90 and averaging roughly 60 years, the group was about 80% male. Of the patients, three showed partial responses, one with hepatocellular carcinoma and two with cutaneous melanoma. The study's findings and limits: Low normalized T-cell clonal expansion was also seen in some nonresponders.

Baseline was the first blood sampling point, followed by cycle 4 day 1 and cycle 7 day 1. In germline, CDR1 is MDHEN, CDR2 SYDVKM. The V segment lost 6 bases and the J segment 7 bases; nucleotides outside the gene matches: 6. This CDR3 contains 13 residues. The receptor comes from an adult with an advanced solid tumor such as melanoma, head and neck, liver or kidney cancer. The chain has TRBV28 and TRBJ1-2, with TRBD1 matching over 9 bases. The sequencing used CD4+ or CD8+ T cells sorted from blood, collected in a trial of the OX40 agonist ivuxolimab. CDR3 DNA: TGTGCCAGCAGAGTAGGGACAGGGCCTGGCTACACCTTC. As protein: CASRVGTGPGYTF.